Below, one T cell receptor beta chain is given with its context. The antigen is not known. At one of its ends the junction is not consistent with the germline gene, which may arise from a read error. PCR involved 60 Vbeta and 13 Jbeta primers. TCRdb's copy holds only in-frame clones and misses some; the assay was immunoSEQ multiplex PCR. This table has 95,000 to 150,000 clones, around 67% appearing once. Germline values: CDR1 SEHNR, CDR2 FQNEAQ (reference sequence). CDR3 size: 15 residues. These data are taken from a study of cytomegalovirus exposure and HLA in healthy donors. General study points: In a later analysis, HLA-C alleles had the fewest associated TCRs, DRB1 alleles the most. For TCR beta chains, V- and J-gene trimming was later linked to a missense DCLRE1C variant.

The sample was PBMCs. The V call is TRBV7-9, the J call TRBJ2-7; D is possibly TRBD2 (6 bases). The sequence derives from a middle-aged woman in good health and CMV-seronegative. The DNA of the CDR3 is TGTTCCAGCAGCTTAGGACCCGGGACTTCCTACGAGCAGTACTTC. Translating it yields CSSSLGPGTSYEQYF.